Sequencing of this T cell receptor (beta chain) was carried out in a study of cytomegalovirus exposure and HLA in healthy donors. Study in general: For the approximately 390 genotyped donors, approximately 82% fell within the Caucasian-associated ancestry cluster.

CDR1 is SGHTA and CDR2 is FQGNSA in the germline V gene. The CDR3 has 16 amino acids. V was cut by 1 base and J by 3 bases, with 12 bases left in between. Study-level findings and limits: It emerged from a later analysis that several of the most significant clusters appeared to be linked to common viral pathogens. Productive rates of about 90% or about 30% were seen for most TCR beta V segments in an earlier analysis. TCR beta chains numbering more than 150 were designated cytomegalovirus-associated.

Comment on this clone: Its antigen is unidentified.

The primer mix had 60 Vbeta and 13 Jbeta primers. TCRdb's table, derived via immunoSEQ multiplex PCR, lists solely in-frame clones and lacks some. Of some 150,000 clones listed, roughly 82% were seen once; the top ten hold approximately 1.8%. V usage is TRBV7-2 and J usage is TRBJ1-4, with TRBD1 as a possible D gene (6 bases). Specimen: PBMCs. This TCR came from a woman in her twenties or thirties in good health and CMV-seronegative. CDR3 nucleotide sequence: TGTGCCAGCAGCTTAGATGCGGGGGCGGCTAATGAAAAACTGTTTTTT. It codes for CASSLDAGAANEKLFF.